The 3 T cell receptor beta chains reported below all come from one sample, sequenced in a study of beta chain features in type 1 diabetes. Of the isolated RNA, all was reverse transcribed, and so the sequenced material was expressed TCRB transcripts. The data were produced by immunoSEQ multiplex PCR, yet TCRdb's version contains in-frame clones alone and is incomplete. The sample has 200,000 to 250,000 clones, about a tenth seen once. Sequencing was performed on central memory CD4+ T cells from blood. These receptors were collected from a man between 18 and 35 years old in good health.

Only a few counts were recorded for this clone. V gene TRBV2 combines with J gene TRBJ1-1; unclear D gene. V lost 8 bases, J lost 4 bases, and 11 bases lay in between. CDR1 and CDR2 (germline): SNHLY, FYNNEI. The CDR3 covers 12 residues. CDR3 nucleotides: TGTGCCAGCCGAAGACTTATCACTGAAGCTTTCTTT. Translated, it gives CASRRLITEAFF. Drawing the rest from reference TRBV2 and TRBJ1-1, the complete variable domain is EPEVTQTPSHQVTQMGQEVILRCVPISNHLYFYWYRQILGQKVEFLVSFYNNEISEKSEIFDDQFSVERPDGSNFTLKIRSTKLEDSAMYFCASRRLITEAFFGQGTRLTVV.

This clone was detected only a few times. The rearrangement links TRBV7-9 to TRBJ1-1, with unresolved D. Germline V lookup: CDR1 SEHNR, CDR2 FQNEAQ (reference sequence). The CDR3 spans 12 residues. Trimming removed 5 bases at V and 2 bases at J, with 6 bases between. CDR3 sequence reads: CASSVDNTEAFF. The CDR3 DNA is TGTGCCAGCAGCGTGGACAACACTGAAGCTTTCTTT.

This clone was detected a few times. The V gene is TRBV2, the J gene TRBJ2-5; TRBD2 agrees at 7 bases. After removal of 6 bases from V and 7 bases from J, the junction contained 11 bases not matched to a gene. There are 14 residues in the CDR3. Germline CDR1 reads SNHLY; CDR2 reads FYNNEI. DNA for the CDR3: TGTGCCAGCAGGCTCACGGCCACGGGAGGGACCCAGTACTTC. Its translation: CASRLTATGGTQYF.